This is a list of T cell receptor beta chains from one sample in a study of cytomegalovirus exposure and HLA in healthy donors. The protocol was immunoSEQ multiplex PCR, while the TCRdb copy is restricted to in-frame clones and leaves out a portion. The sample includes about 110,000 clones, nearly 85% of them seen just once. Sequenced: PBMCs. These receptors were obtained from a man between 18 and 35 years old in good health and CMV-seronegative. Each CDR3 is given with its conserved first and last residue. D genes are given only for firm matches. Size is stated for part of the rows, as once, few or many counts, or as a class when the clone is expanded.

cdr3_aa | cdr3_nt | d_call | j_call | v_call | clone_size
CASSLVMQVDQPQHF | TGTGCCAGCAGCTTAGTCATGCAGGTAGATCAGCCCCAGCATTTT | NA | TRBJ1-5 | TRBV7-2 | NA
CASSQEFQGGRPLHF | TGCGCCAGCAGCCAAGAGTTTCAGGGGGGTCGACCCCTCCACTTT | TRBD1 | TRBJ1-6 | TRBV4-1 | NA
CAISDRDRSYEQYF | TGTGCCATCAGTGACAGGGATCGGTCCTACGAGCAGTACTTC | NA | TRBJ2-7 | TRBV10-3 | NA
CASSERQVPYEQYF | TGTGCCAGCAGTGAACGACAGGTTCCCTACGAGCAGTACTTC | NA | TRBJ2-7 | TRBV6-1 | NA
CASTQQGRFTGELFF | TGTGCCAGCACCCAGCAGGGGCGGTTCACCGGGGAGCTGTTTTTT | NA | TRBJ2-2 | TRBV13 | NA
CSSSLEGLPESPDTQYF | TGTTCCAGCAGCTTAGAGGGACTTCCCGAGTCCCCAGATACGCAGTATTTT | NA | TRBJ2-3 | TRBV7-9 | NA
CAISSTGTGVSTEAFF | TGTGCCATCAGTTCTACCGGGACAGGGGTGAGCACTGAAGCTTTCTTT | TRBD1 | TRBJ1-1 | TRBV10-3 | NA
CASSIGQRNTEAFF | TGTGCCAGTAGTATCGGACAGAGAAACACTGAAGCTTTCTTT | NA | TRBJ1-1 | TRBV19 | NA
CASSPPSLDEQFF | TGTGCCAGCTCACCCCCATCCCTAGATGAGCAGTTCTTC | NA | TRBJ2-1 | TRBV18 | NA
CASSRYASGRGELFF | TGTGCCAGCAGTCGATACGCTTCGGGGAGGGGGGAGCTGTTTTTT | NA | TRBJ2-2 | TRBV28 | NA
CASLTSANYNEQFF | TGTGCCAGCCTTACTAGCGCGAACTACAATGAGCAGTTCTTC | TRBD2 | TRBJ2-1 | TRBV7-9 | NA
CASSWGAQETQYF | TGTGCCAGCAGCTGGGGAGCTCAAGAGACCCAGTACTTC | NA | TRBJ2-5 | TRBV7-9 | NA
CASSLGRVEGYTF | TGTGCCAGCAGCTTAGGCAGGGTGGAGGGCTACACCTTC | NA | TRBJ1-2 | TRBV5-5 | NA
CASNDRGRAYNEQFF | TGTGCCAGCAACGACCGCGGGAGGGCCTACAATGAGCAGTTCTTC | TRBD2 | TRBJ2-1 | TRBV5-4 | NA
CASSQESWGAGGREQYF | TGTGCCAGCAGCCAAGAAAGTTGGGGGGCAGGGGGCCGGGAGCAGTACTTC | TRBD1 | TRBJ2-7 | TRBV4-2 | few
CASATGTSAVTQYF | TGTGCCAGTGCCACGGGGACTAGCGCCGTTACGCAGTATTTT | TRBD2 | TRBJ2-3 | TRBV14 | NA
CASSLSGAYNEQFF | TGTGCCAGCAGCCTCAGCGGGGCCTACAATGAGCAGTTCTTC | TRBD2 | TRBJ2-1 | TRBV7-6 | NA
CASSSANEQYF | TGTGCCAGCAGCTCTGCTAACGAGCAGTACTTC | NA | TRBJ2-7 | TRBV13 | NA
CASSLGTIETQYF | TGTGCCAGCAGCTTAGGGACTATAGAGACCCAGTACTTC | NA | TRBJ2-5 | TRBV11-2 | NA
CASSSTGFSYEQYF | TGTGCCAGTAGTTCGACAGGATTCTCCTACGAGCAGTACTTC | NA | TRBJ2-7 | TRBV19 | NA
CAISESWRAGANVLTF | TGTGCCATCAGTGAGTCATGGAGGGCCGGGGCCAACGTCCTGACTTTC | NA | TRBJ2-6 | TRBV10-3 | NA